This T cell receptor beta chain was found in a study of T-cell reconstitution after alpha-beta-depleted transplantation in children (dated by TCRdb to 2016 to 2018). With regard to the full study: The study quantitatively tracked T-cell immune reconstitution after TCRalphabeta/CD19-depleted allogeneic hematopoietic cell transplantation in children using TCR repertoire profiling. Broad study findings and their caveats: In some patients, the high TCRbeta diversity seen at day 60 was put down to recipient T cells and intrathymic progenitors that had survived conditioning. Over subsequent months, a decline in hyperexpanded clone frequencies was noted, and after one year, T-cell counts and TCRbeta diversity were mostly ascribed to newly produced T cells. About two months after transplant, the apparently early recovery of alphabetaT-cell counts reportedly depended on just several hundred clones that had expanded rapidly and came from non-depleted graft cells.

This clonotype was found a few times. Its binding antigen is unknown. Per-base qualities were not stored, and no clone one base away is much larger. V gives up 4 bases and J gives up 3 bases, and the segment between their germline ends measures 16 bases. CDR1 and CDR2 are read off the germline V gene as KGHSH and LQKENI. The CDR3 spans 15 residues, from the cysteine through the phenylalanine. Only the CDR3 portion is preserved as DNA: 45 bases, with reading frame beginning at the first base. The treatment or condition label, read with the paper, signifies: allogeneic hematopoietic cell transplantation with graft depleted of TCRalphabeta T cells and CD19 B cells. The transplant recipients were children given TCRalphabeta/CD19-depleted allogeneic hematopoietic cell grafts. Libraries were built with PCR. Instrument used: Illumina HiSeq 2500. TCR libraries were prepared with molecular barcoding, using unique molecular identifiers to normalize TCRbeta repertoire quantification. TCRdb reworked the public reads: Q25 trimming with fastp, MiXCR clone assembly, productive beta chains retained. Every distinct CDR3 protein forms one entry, paired with its most common genes and DNA. The sample records 500,000 to 650,000 distinct CDR3 sequences, 9.5% to 12% of which are singletons. Together, the top ten hold 11% to 15% of the sample.

Sample: PBMCs, mostly from graft donor cells, taken 180 days after TCRalphabeta/CD19-depleted stem cell transplant. This sequence originates from a female patient aged 2 to 10 who had a stem cell transplant for aplastic anemia, so the T cells may come from the graft donor. The chain links TRBV18 with TRBJ2-7, with no D gene named confidently. The CDR3 corresponds to CASSQTKGSGYEQYF. The nucleotide sequence reads as follows: TGTGCCAGCTCACAGACCAAGGGATCGGGCTACGAGCAGTACTTC.